This T cell receptor (beta chain) is drawn from a study of blood T cell repertoires in COVID-19. About the study: The United States, Italy and Spain supplied acute and convalescent COVID-19 samples. The cDNA or gDNA used as material had been derived from T cells, B-cell-depleted T cells, or PBMCs.

The authors' processing: Estimation of nucleated cell counts was performed using reference gene primer amplification. Sequencing used immunoSEQ multiplex PCR; TCRdb keeps in-frame clones, though not all of them. Clone size and the V and J calls come from that table; the DNA yielded D and trimming. The sample carries around 70,000 clones, over 70% recorded once. CDR1 and CDR2 (germline): MDHEN, SYDVKM. This CDR3 region has 16 residues. V lost 5 bases and J 8 bases, leaving 21 bases between the germline ends. This sequence was found in a man between 65 and 85 years old with acute or convalescent COVID-19. The material sequenced was peripheral blood. The V call is TRBV28, the J call TRBJ1-4; weak D call: TRBD1 (6 bases). The CDR3 protein is CASSENTGMFGEKLFF. CDR3 sequence (DNA): TGTGCCAGCAGTGAAAACACAGGGATGTTCGGGGAAAAACTGTTTTTT.